The clone carrying this T cell receptor beta chain was observed a few times. Antigen specificity is unknown. An expansion of CD8+CD57+ cells by flow cytometry had been shown in patients chosen for sequencing. All participating patients were living with severe acquired aplastic anemia. Receipt of therapy had not occurred in any patient by the time of blood sampling. Investigators profiled TCR beta VDJ and CDR3 from genomic DNA template. Each CDR3 protein is one row after TCRdb ran MiXCR on the reads. Found here are around 430,000 distinct CDR3 sequences, more than 25% of them singletons; the top ten hold around 0.82%. Trimming stripped 4 bases from V and 0 bases from J, with 10 bases between. The CDR3 has 15 amino acids. Germline V gene sequence: CDR1 MNHNS, CDR2 SASEGT. These data come from a study of CD8+CD57+ T cells in acquired aplastic anemia. About the study: Sorted CD4+ and CD8+ cells gave an average of approximately 3.4 ug of DNA.

Study-wide points: Around 27 sequences, all CD8+ CDR3, were shared between patients and controls.

This receptor was taken from a human donor with aplastic anemia. V usage is TRBV6-1 and J usage is TRBJ2-4; tentative D call: TRBD1 (6 bases). The sample comprised sorted CD4+, CD8+, or CD8+CD57+ T cells (not recorded which) from PBMCs. CDR3 protein: CASSVDSLAKNIQYF. The CDR3 nucleotides are TGTGCCAGCAGTGTGGACAGCCTAGCCAAAAACATTCAGTACTTC.